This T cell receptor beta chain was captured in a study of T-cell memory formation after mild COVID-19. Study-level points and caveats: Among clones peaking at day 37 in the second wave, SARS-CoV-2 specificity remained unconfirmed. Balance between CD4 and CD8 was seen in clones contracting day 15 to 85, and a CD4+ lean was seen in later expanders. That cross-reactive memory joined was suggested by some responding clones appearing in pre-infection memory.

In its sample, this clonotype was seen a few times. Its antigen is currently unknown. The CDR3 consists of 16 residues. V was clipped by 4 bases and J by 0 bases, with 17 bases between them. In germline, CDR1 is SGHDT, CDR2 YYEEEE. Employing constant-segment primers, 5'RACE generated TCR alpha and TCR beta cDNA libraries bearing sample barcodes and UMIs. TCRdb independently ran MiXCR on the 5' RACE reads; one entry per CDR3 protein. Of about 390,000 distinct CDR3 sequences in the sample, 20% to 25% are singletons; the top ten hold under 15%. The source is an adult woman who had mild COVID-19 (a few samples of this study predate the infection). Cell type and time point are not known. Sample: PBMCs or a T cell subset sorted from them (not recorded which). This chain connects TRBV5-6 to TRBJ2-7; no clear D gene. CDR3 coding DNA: TGTGCCAGCAGCACGGGCGTCTATCCTCGCTCCTACGAGCAGTACTTC. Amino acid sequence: CASSTGVYPRSYEQYF.